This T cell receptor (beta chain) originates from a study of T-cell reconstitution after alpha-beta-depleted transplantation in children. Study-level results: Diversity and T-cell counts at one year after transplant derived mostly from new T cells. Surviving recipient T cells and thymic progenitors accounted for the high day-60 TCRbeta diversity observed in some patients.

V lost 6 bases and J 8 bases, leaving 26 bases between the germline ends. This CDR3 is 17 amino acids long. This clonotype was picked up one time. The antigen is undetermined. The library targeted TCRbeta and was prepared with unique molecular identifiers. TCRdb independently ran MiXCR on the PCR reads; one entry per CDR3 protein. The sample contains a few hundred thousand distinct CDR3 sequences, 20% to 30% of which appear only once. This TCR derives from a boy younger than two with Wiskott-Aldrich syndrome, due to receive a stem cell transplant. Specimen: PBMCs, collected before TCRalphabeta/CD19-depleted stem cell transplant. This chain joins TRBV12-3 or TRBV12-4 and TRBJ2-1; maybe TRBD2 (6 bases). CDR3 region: CASSQPPAGRGIYEQFF. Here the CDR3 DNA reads TGTGCCAGCAGCCAGCCTCCCGCGGGGAGAGGTATCTATGAGCAGTTCTTC.